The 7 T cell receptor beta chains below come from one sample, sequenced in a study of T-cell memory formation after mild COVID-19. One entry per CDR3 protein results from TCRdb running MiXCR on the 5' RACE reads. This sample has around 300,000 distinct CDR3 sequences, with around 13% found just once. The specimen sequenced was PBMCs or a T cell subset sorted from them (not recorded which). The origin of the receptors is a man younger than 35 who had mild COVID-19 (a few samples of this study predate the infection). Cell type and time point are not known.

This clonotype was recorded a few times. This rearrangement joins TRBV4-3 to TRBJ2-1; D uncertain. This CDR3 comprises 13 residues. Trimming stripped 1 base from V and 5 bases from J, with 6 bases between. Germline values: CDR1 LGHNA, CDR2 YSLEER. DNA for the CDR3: TGCGCCAGCAGCCAAGGCTCTGACAATGAGCAGTTCTTC. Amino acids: CASSQGSDNEQFF.

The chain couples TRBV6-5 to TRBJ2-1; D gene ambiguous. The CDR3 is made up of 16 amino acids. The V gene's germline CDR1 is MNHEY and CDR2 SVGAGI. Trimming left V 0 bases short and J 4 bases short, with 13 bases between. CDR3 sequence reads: CASSYSSQLFYNEQFF. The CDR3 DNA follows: TGTGCCAGCAGTTACTCTTCGCAGCTTTTTTACAATGAGCAGTTCTTC.

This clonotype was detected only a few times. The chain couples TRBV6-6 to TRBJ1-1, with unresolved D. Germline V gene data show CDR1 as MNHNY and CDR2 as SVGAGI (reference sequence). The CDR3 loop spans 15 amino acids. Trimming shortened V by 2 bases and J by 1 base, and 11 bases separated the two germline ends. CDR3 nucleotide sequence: TGTGCCAGCAGTTACAGGTTTGGGAAGAACACTGAAGCTTTCTTT. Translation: CASSYRFGKNTEAFF.

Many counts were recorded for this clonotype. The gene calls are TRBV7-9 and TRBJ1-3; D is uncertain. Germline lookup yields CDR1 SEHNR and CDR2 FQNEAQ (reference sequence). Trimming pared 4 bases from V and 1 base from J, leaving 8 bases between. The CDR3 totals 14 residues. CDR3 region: CASSSNLSGNTIYF. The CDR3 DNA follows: TGTGCCAGCAGCTCCAATCTATCTGGAAACACCATATATTTT. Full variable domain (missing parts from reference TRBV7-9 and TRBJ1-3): DTGVSQNPRHKITKRGQNVTFRCDPISEHNRLYWYRQTLGQGPEFLTYFQNEAQLEKSRLLSDRFSAERPKGSFSTLEIQRTEQGDSAMYLCASSSNLSGNTIYFGEGSWLTVV.

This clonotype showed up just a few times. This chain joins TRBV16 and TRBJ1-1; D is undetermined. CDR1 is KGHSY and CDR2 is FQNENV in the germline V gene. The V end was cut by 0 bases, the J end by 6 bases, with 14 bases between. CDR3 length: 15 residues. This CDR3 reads CASSQSGSGFAEAFF. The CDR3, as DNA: TGTGCCAGCAGCCAATCGGGATCGGGGTTCGCTGAAGCTTTCTTT.

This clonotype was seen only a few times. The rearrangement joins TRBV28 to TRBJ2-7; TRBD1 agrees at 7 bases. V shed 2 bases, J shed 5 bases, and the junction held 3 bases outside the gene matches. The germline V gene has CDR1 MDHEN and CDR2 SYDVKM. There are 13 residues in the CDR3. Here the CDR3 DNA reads TGTGCCAGCAGTTTAGGGGACAGACACGAGCAGTACGTC. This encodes CASSLGDRHEQYV.

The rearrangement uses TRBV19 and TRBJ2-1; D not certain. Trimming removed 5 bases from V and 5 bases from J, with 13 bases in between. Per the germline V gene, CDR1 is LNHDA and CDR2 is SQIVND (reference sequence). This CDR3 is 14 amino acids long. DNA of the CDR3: TGTGCCAGTAGTGTGATAGTGGGCCACAATGAGCAGTTCTTC. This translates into CASSVIVGHNEQFF.